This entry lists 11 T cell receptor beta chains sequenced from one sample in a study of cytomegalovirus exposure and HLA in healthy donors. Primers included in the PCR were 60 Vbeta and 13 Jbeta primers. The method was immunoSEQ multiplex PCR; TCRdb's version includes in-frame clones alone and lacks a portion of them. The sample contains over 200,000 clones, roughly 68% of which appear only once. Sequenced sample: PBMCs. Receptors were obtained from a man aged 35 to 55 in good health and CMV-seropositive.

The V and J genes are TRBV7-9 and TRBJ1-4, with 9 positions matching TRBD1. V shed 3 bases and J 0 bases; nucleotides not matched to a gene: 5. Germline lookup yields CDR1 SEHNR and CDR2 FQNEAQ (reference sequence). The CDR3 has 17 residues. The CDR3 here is CASSLGQGTPTNEKLFF. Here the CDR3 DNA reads TGTGCCAGCAGCTTGGGACAGGGAACCCCAACTAATGAAAAACTGTTTTTT.

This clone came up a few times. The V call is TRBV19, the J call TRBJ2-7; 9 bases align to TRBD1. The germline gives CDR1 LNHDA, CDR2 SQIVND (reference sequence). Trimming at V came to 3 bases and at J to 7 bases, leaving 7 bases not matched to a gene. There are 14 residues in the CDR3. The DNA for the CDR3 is TGTGCCAGTAGTATGGGACAGGGTGTGGGGGAGCAGTACTTC. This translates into CASSMGQGVGEQYF.

The CDR3 region has the DNA TGTGCCAGCTCACGACAGGGCTGGGACACTGAAGCTTTCTTT. The encoded protein is CASSRQGWDTEAFF. The chain has TRBV18 and TRBJ1-1; 7 positions agree with TRBD1. Germline lookup yields CDR1 KGHSH and CDR2 LQKENI. Trimming removed 4 bases from V and 3 bases from J; junction bases left unmatched: 5. The CDR3 covers 14 residues.

In DNA, the CDR3 is TGTGCCAGCAGCTTTCTCCAGACCGGGGAGCTGTTTTTT. It codes for CASSFLQTGELFF. The chain combines TRBV9 with TRBJ2-2; D gene ambiguous. The germline CDR1 and CDR2 sequences are SGDLS and YYNGEE. V shed 4 bases and J shed 5 bases, with 9 bases lying between them. The CDR3 runs to 13 residues.

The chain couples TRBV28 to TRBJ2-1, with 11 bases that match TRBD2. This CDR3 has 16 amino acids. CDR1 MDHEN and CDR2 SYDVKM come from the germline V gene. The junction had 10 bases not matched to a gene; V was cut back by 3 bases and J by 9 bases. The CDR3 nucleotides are TGTGCCAGCAGTTTGGGCGGCACTAGCGGGGGAGGTGAGCAGTTCTTC. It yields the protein CASSLGGTSGGGEQFF. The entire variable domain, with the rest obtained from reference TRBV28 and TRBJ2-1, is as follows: DVKVTQSSRYLVKRTGEKVFLECVQDMDHENMFWYRQDPGLGLRLIYFSYDVKMKEKGDIPEGYSVSREKKERFSLILESASTNQTSMYLCASSLGGTSGGGEQFFGPGTRLTVL.

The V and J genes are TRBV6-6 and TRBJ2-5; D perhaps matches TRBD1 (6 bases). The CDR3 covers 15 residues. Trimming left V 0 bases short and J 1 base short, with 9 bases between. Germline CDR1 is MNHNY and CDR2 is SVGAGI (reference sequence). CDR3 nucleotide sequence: TGTGCCAGCAGTTACTCGAGACAGGCCCAAGAGACCCAGTACTTC. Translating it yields CASSYSRQAQETQYF.

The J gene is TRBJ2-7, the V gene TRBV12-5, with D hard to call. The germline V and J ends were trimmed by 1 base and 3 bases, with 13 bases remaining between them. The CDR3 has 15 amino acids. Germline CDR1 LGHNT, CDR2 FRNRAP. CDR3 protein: CASGLARGNYYEQYF. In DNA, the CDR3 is TGTGCTAGTGGTTTGGCAAGAGGCAATTACTACGAGCAGTACTTC.

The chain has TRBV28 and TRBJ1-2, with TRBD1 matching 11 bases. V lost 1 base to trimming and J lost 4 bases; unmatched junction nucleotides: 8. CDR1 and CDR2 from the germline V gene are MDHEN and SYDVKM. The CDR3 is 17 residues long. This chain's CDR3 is CASSLSIAGTGGYGYTF. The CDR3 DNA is TGTGCCAGCAGTTTATCCATAGCCGGGACAGGGGGCTATGGCTACACCTTC.

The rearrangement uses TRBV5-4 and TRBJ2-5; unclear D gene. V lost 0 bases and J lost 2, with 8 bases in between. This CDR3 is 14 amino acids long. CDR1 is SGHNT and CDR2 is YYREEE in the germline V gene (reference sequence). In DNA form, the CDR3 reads TGTGCCAGCAGCTTGGATGGCTTGCAAGAGACCCAGTACTTC. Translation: CASSLDGLQETQYF.

CDR3 bases: TGCGCCAGCAGCCATCTCGAGGGGGAATTCTACGAGCAGTACTTC. This encodes CASSHLEGEFYEQYF. V usage is TRBV4-1 and J usage is TRBJ2-5, with D possibly matching TRBD1 (6 bases). The J call is doubtful: the DNA matches TRBJ2-7 better. The germline V gene encodes CDR1 MGHRA and CDR2 YSYEKL. This CDR3 contains 15 residues.

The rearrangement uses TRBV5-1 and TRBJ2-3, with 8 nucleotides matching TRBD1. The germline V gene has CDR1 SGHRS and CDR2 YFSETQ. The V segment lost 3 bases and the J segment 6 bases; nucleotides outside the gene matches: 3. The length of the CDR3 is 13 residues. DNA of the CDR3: TGCGCCAGCAGCTCGACAGGGGTGGATACGCAGTATTTT. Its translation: CASSSTGVDTQYF.